The 14 T cell receptor beta chains in this list originate from one sample, sequenced in a study of PD-L1 blockade in urothelial cancer (dated by TCRdb to the late 2010s). The protocol used for the library was the immunoSEQ multiplex PCR assay. TCRdb provides this immuneACCESS table in a form limited to in-frame rearrangements. Some clones are lacking; in checked studies, under half of them reflect an unresolved V gene, and why the rest are absent is not known. Counted in this sample were about 30,000 clones; 75% to 90% of them appeared once. Jointly, the top ten make up approximately 4% of the sample. This material consisted of PBMCs, taken around atezolizumab (anti-PD-L1) treatment. The receptors shown here come from a man aged 50-59 years with urothelial cancer.

This rearrangement joins TRBV15 to TRBJ2-5; 14 nucleotides line up with TRBD2. Germline CDR1 and CDR2: LNHNV and YYDKDF (reference sequence). With V trimmed by 4 bases and J by 3 bases, 4 bases remained unmatched. The CDR3 totals 16 residues. The CDR3 nucleotides read TGTGCCACCAGCAAGGGACTAGCGGGAGTAGAAGAGACCCAGTACTTC. Residues: CATSKGLAGVEETQYF.

This clone has a single count. The chain uses TRBV9 and TRBJ2-5; D is uncertain. The CDR3 loop spans 16 amino acids. From germline, CDR1 is SGDLS and CDR2 YYNGEE. Trimming stripped 0 bases from V and 1 base from J, with 13 bases between. CDR3 DNA: TGTGCCAGCAGCGTAGGCCCCCTAGTATCCCAAGAGACCCAGTACTTC. It codes for CASSVGPLVSQETQYF. Complete variable domain (other parts from reference TRBV9 and TRBJ2-5): DSGVTQTPKHLITATGQRVTLRCSPRSGDLSVYWYQQSLDQGLQFLIQYYNGEERAKGNILERFSAQQFPDLHSELNLSSLELGDSALYFCASSVGPLVSQETQYFGPGTRLLVL.

The V call is TRBV7-9, the J call TRBJ2-3; D perhaps matches TRBD2 (6 bases). CDR3 length: 14 amino acids. Germline lookup yields CDR1 SEHNR and CDR2 FQNEAQ (reference sequence). V was pared by 0 bases and J by 4 bases, with 8 bases between. This CDR3 reads CASSLARGADTQYF. The CDR3 DNA is TGTGCCAGCAGCTTAGCGCGGGGCGCAGATACGCAGTATTTT.

The CDR3 reads CASSDTGQVSNEQYF. The CDR3 nucleotides read TGCGCCAGCAGTGACACGGGACAGGTGTCCAACGAGCAGTACTTC. The chain links TRBV10-1 to TRBJ2-7, with 8 bases lining up with TRBD1. The germline gives CDR1 WNHNN, CDR2 SYGVQD (reference sequence). With 3 bases clipped from V and 5 bases from J, the junction kept 9 bases outside the gene matches. The CDR3 length is 15 residues.

The chain couples TRBV6-5 to TRBJ2-7; D is unclear. Trimming left V 0 bases short and J 3 bases short, with 15 bases between. The CDR3 length is 16 residues. Germline values: CDR1 MNHEY, CDR2 SVGAGI. The CDR3 region has the DNA TGTGCCAGCAGTTACTCCCCCCCCACAGTGATCTACGAGCAGTACTTC. Translating gives CASSYSPPTVIYEQYF.

The chain links TRBV6-5 to TRBJ1-1, with 11 bases that match TRBD1. J lost 1 base, V lost 2 bases, and 0 bases had no gene match. The CDR3 is 15 residues long. CDR1 is MNHEY and CDR2 is SVGAGI in the germline V gene. The CDR3 nucleotides read TGTGCCAGCAGTTACGGGACAGGGGGGAACACTGAAGCTTTCTTT. This codes for CASSYGTGGNTEAFF.

V and J are TRBV29-1 and TRBJ1-3, with a weak D call TRBD1 (5 bases). CDR3 size: 14 residues. Germline CDR1 SQVTM, CDR2 ANQGSEA. Trimming shortened V by 8 bases and J by 0 bases, and 14 bases separated the two germline ends. CDR3 bases: TGCAGCATTCGGACACTTACCTCTGGAAACACCATATATTTT. This codes for CSIRTLTSGNTIYF.

The CDR3 DNA follows: TGTGCCAGCAGCAAGGGAGCAGGGGAGGGCTACGAGCAGTACTTC. Translating it yields CASSKGAGEGYEQYF. The genes are TRBV21-1 and TRBJ2-7; the table's D call TRBD2 went unverified against the DNA. TRBV21-1 constitutes a pseudogene. CDR3 length: 15 residues.

The J gene is TRBJ1-2, the V gene TRBV27; 12 nucleotides line up with TRBD1. From germline, CDR1 is MNHEY and CDR2 SMNVEV (reference sequence). V trimming: 5 bases; J trimming: 5 bases; junction bases outside the gene matches: 6. The CDR3 consists of 15 residues. CDR3 sequence reads: CASSPGTGGMYGYTF. CDR3 nucleotides: TGTGCCAGCAGTCCCGGGACAGGGGGCATGTATGGCTACACCTTC.

The genes are TRBV5-4 and TRBJ2-1, with TRBD2 matching over 13 bases. This CDR3 has 15 residues. With V trimmed by 2 bases and J by 10 bases, 6 bases remained unmatched. CDR1 SGHNT and CDR2 YYREEE come from the germline V gene (reference sequence). The CDR3 DNA follows: TGTGCCAGCAGCTTAGAACTAGCGGGAGGGGGGGAGCAGTTCTTC. Encoded protein: CASSLELAGGGEQFF.

This clone has only one observation. The genes are TRBV2 and TRBJ2-7; D not resolved. The CDR3 runs 13 residues. Germline lookup yields CDR1 SNHLY and CDR2 FYNNEI. Trimming stripped 7 bases from V and 4 bases from J, with 14 bases between. The CDR3 DNA reads TGTGCCAGCAAGAAATACGAGAGTTACGAGCAGTACTTC. Its protein is CASKKYESYEQYF. The full variable domain, rest sourced from reference TRBV2 and TRBJ2-7, is EPEVTQTPSHQVTQMGQEVILRCVPISNHLYFYWYRQILGQKVEFLVSFYNNEISEKSEIFDDQFSVERPDGSNFTLKIRSTKLEDSAMYFCASKKYESYEQYFGPGTRLTVT.

The chain uses TRBV11-2 and TRBJ2-2; D unclear. The V and J ends lost 3 bases and 2 bases respectively, with 16 bases between them. The CDR3 runs to 17 residues. Germline-derived CDR1 and CDR2 are SGHAT and FQNNGV. The CDR3 sequence: CASSFPTPQRNTGELFF. The CDR3 DNA follows: TGTGCCAGCAGCTTCCCGACTCCTCAAAGAAACACCGGGGAGCTGTTTTTT.

The rearrangement uses TRBV19 and TRBJ2-2; TRBD2 agrees at 7 bases. The CDR3 is 15 residues long. J gave up 6 bases and V 0 bases, and 4 bases lay outside the gene matches. Germline V gene sequence: CDR1 LNHDA, CDR2 SQIVND (reference sequence). CDR3 sequence: CASSIDGRRAGELFF. DNA of the CDR3: TGTGCCAGTAGTATAGACGGGAGGAGGGCCGGGGAGCTGTTTTTT. The full variable domain, its missing parts supplied by reference TRBV19 and TRBJ2-2, is DGGITQSPKYLFRKEGQNVTLSCEQNLNHDAMYWYRQDPGQGLRLIYYSQIVNDFQKGDIAEGYSVSREKKESFPLTVTSAQKNPTAFYLCASSIDGRRAGELFFGEGSRLTVL.

The V gene is TRBV5-6, the J gene TRBJ2-7; a weak D match, TRBD2 (5 bases). The CDR3 length is 14 residues. V was pared by 5 bases and J by 9 bases, with 21 bases between. Germline V CDR1 and CDR2: SGHDT, YYEEEE. The CDR3 loop is CASSRPGNGFVQYF. The CDR3 coding sequence is TGTGCCAGCAGTCGACCGGGAAACGGGTTTGTGCAGTACTTC.